The 20 T cell receptor beta chains below were found in one sample sequenced in a study of radiotherapy plus CTLA-4 blockade in lung cancer. Sequenced by immunoSEQ multiplex PCR; TCRdb stores in-frame clones only, minus some. The table lists about 73,000 clones, roughly 84% of them singletons, with about 38% in the top ten. The material sequenced was peripheral blood, taken from a patient treated with radiotherapy plus ipilimumab. These receptors originate from a human donor with non-small cell lung cancer that progressed on radiotherapy plus ipilimumab.

V usage is TRBV6-6 and J usage is TRBJ2-1; TRBD1 agrees at 8 bases. The V gene end was trimmed by 6 bases and the J gene end by 0 bases; junction bases not matched to a gene: 7. Germline CDR1 reads MNHNY; CDR2 reads SVGAGI (reference sequence). This CDR3 has 16 amino acids. In DNA form, the CDR3 reads TGTGCCAGCAGGGCCAGACAGGGGTCCTCCTACAATGAGCAGTTCTTC. Amino acids: CASRARQGSSYNEQFF.

The chain has TRBV6-1 and TRBJ2-7, with a tentative D call TRBD2 (6 bases). CDR1 MNHNS and CDR2 SASEGT come from the germline V gene. Trimming took off 3 bases at V and 6 bases at J, with 12 bases between the two ends. The CDR3 loop spans 13 amino acids. The CDR3 region is CASSDRGTGEQYV. The CDR3 coding sequence is TGTGCCAGCAGTGACCGGGGGACGGGCGAGCAGTACGTC.

The V call is TRBV7-2, the J call TRBJ1-5; D call uncertain. CDR1 SGHTA and CDR2 FQGNSA come from the germline V gene. Between the trimmed V and J ends, which lost 5 bases and 6 bases, there was a span of 11 bases. The length of the CDR3 is 13 residues. In DNA form, the CDR3 reads TGTGCCAGCAGCCCTGTGCTAGGTCAGCCCCAGCATTTT. This translates into CASSPVLGQPQHF.

V is TRBV4-1 and J is TRBJ2-1; the D is unclear. V shed 6 bases and J shed 8 bases, with 23 bases lying between them. The CDR3 consists of 16 residues. The germline gives CDR1 MGHRA, CDR2 YSYEKL. The DNA of the CDR3 is TGCGCCAGCAGGAGGTCTTCATGGACCCCTTGGGATGAGCAGTTCTTC. This translates into CASRRSSWTPWDEQFF.

This clone was recorded only once. The genes are TRBV7-9 and TRBJ1-4; no clear D gene. Germline assignment: CDR1 SEHNR and CDR2 FQNEAQ (reference sequence). The CDR3 consists of 14 residues. Trimming shortened V by 1 base and J by 6 bases, and 9 bases separated the two germline ends. The CDR3 DNA is TGTGCCAGCAGCTTAGACTGGAATTATGAAAAACTGTTTTTT. It codes for CASSLDWNYEKLFF.

The genes are TRBV6-5 and TRBJ2-5, with 15 bases lining up with TRBD2. The CDR3 runs to 15 residues. Germline values: CDR1 MNHEY, CDR2 SVGAGI. With 8 bases clipped from V and 4 bases from J, the junction kept 5 bases outside the gene matches. In nucleotides, the CDR3 is TGTGCCAGCTGGGGACTAGCGGGAGGAGGAGAGACCCAGTACTTC. Protein: CASWGLAGGGETQYF.

The gene calls are TRBV2 and TRBJ2-7; D call uncertain. The V gene lost 3 bases and the J gene lost 3 bases, with 9 bases spanning the gap. CDR3 length equals 13 residues. Per the germline V gene, CDR1 is SNHLY and CDR2 is FYNNEI. The CDR3 region has the DNA TGTGCCAGCAGTGACGCGAGCTTCTACGAGCAGTACGTC. Residues: CASSDASFYEQYV.

The rearrangement joins TRBV2 to TRBJ1-4, with 10 bases that match TRBD1. V lost 8 bases and J lost 8; bases outside the gene matches: 14. From germline, CDR1 is SNHLY and CDR2 FYNNEI. The CDR3 has 16 residues. CDR3 amino acids: CASGGEARDRGEKLFF. The DNA for the CDR3 is TGTGCCAGCGGGGGTGAGGCCCGGGACAGGGGCGAAAAACTGTTTTTT.

The chain is built from TRBV6-5 and TRBJ1-2; 7 bases are a match to TRBD1. The V segment lost 2 bases and the J segment 8 bases; nucleotides outside the gene matches: 8. Germline V gene sequence: CDR1 MNHEY, CDR2 SVGAGI. This CDR3 comprises 14 residues. In DNA, the CDR3 is TGTGCCAGCAGTTACAGGGACAGTGGGTTCGGCTACACCTTC. It codes for CASSYRDSGFGYTF.

This clone was recorded once. Here the CDR3 reads CASKKAGDSSYEQYF. CDR3 DNA: TGTGCCAGCAAAAAGGCGGGGGATAGCTCCTACGAGCAGTACTTC. V is TRBV2 and J is TRBJ2-7; 7 nucleotides match TRBD2. The CDR3 totals 15 residues. After removal of 7 bases from V and 0 bases from J, the junction contained 9 bases not matched to a gene. CDR1 and CDR2 from the germline V gene are SNHLY and FYNNEI.

The chain combines TRBV9 with TRBJ2-2; 11 bases align to TRBD2. Germline V gene data show CDR1 as SGDLS and CDR2 as YYNGEE. J was trimmed by 4 bases and V by 4 bases; bases with no gene match: 0. The CDR3 has 14 amino acids. CDR3 amino acids: CASSTSGSTGELFF. The DNA of the CDR3 is TGTGCCAGCAGCACTAGCGGGAGCACCGGGGAGCTGTTTTTT. The full variable domain, in which reference TRBV9 and TRBJ2-2 provide the parts outside the CDR3, is DSGVTQTPKHLITATGQRVTLRCSPRSGDLSVYWYQQSLDQGLQFLIQYYNGEERAKGNILERFSAQQFPDLHSELNLSSLELGDSALYFCASSTSGSTGELFFGEGSRLTVL.

V and J are TRBV2 and TRBJ2-5; 7 bases map to TRBD2. V lost 6 bases, J lost 5 bases, and 12 bases stayed unmatched. The germline gives CDR1 SNHLY, CDR2 FYNNEI. The CDR3 is 15 amino acids. The CDR3 DNA sequence: TGTGCCAGCAGGAGCGGGGAGGGAGTTCTGGAGACCCAGTACTTC. The encoded protein is CASRSGEGVLETQYF.

V and J are TRBV14 and TRBJ2-1; D unresolved. Germline V gene lookup returns CDR1 SGHDN and CDR2 FVKESK. V was shortened by 0 bases and J by 1 base, with 16 bases between the two germline ends. The CDR3 extends over 18 amino acids. The CDR3 is CASSQEWVGMGSYNEQFF. CDR3 DNA: TGTGCCAGCAGCCAAGAATGGGTGGGTATGGGATCCTACAATGAGCAGTTCTTC.

V gene TRBV11-3 combines with J gene TRBJ2-1; a possible D gene is TRBD1 (5 bases). V lost 2 bases and J 7 bases, leaving 12 bases between the germline ends. CDR1 is SGHNT, CDR2 YENEEA, per germline. The CDR3 is made up of 14 amino acids. CDR3 amino acids: CASSLSTVSNEQFF. The CDR3 nucleotides are TGTGCCAGCAGCTTATCGACAGTTTCAAATGAGCAGTTCTTC.

The rearrangement links TRBV4-1 to TRBJ1-2, with D unresolved. Germline-derived CDR1 and CDR2 are MGHRA and YSYEKL. V lost 0 bases and J 3 bases, leaving 14 bases between the germline ends. This CDR3 region has 16 residues. CDR3 in DNA: TGCGCCAGCAGCCAAGACAGGCTTCCCACCTACTATGGCTACACCTTC. Its protein product is CASSQDRLPTYYGYTF.

The chain combines TRBV10-3 with TRBJ2-1; unclear D gene. Per germline, CDR1 ENHRY and CDR2 SYGVKD. V lost 3 bases, J lost 6 bases, and 9 bases lay in between. The CDR3 totals 13 residues. The CDR3 DNA reads as TGTGCCATCAGTGAAAGTTCGTCCAATGAGCAGTTCTTC. Translating gives CAISESSSNEQFF.

The chain couples TRBV6-4 to TRBJ1-1; TRBD1 agrees at 7 bases. Germline V gives CDR1 MRHNA, CDR2 SNTAGT. The V gene end was trimmed by 6 bases and the J gene end by 1 base; junction bases not matched to a gene: 5. The CDR3 loop spans 14 amino acids. In DNA, the CDR3 is TGTGCCAGCAGACCCCGGACAGGGAACACTGAAGCTTTCTTT. Translation: CASRPRTGNTEAFF.

This rearrangement joins TRBV2 to TRBJ2-1; D may correspond to TRBD1 or TRBD2 (5 bases each). V was pared by 5 bases and J by 5 bases, with 13 bases between. Germline lookup yields CDR1 SNHLY and CDR2 FYNNEI. CDR3 length equals 14 residues. The CDR3 nucleotides read TGTGCCAGCAGTAGACAGAGCGGAAACAATGAGCAGTTCTTC. Translated: CASSRQSGNNEQFF.

V usage is TRBV6-5 and J usage is TRBJ1-2, with D hard to call. V was cut by 8 bases and J by 0 bases, with 13 bases left in between. CDR1 is MNHEY, CDR2 SVGAGI, per germline. This CDR3 spans 14 amino acids. CDR3 sequence (DNA): TGTGCCAGCGGGCCCGGATCTTCTAACTATGGCTACACCTTC. It encodes CASGPGSSNYGYTF.

The chain is built from TRBV5-4 and TRBJ1-1, with 8 bases fitting TRBD1. Trimming removed 0 bases from V and 6 bases from J; junction bases left unmatched: 4. CDR3 length equals 14 residues. CDR1 is SGHNT, CDR2 YYREEE, per germline (reference sequence). As DNA, the CDR3 is TGTGCCAGCAGCTTGGCAGGGGGCTTCGCTGAAGCTTTCTTT. This encodes CASSLAGGFAEAFF.